The 2 T cell receptor beta chains reported below all come from one sample, sequenced in a study of T cell changes during pregnancy in multiple sclerosis. Assay used: immunoSEQ multiplex PCR; TCRdb lists only in-frame clones, some missing. This sample has about 110,000 clones, with roughly 90% found just once. The sequences come from peripheral blood, collected after pregnancy. The receptors derive from a female donor with multiple sclerosis, enrolled in a pregnancy study.

CDR3 loop: CASSYLGAGQETQYF. In DNA, the CDR3 is TGCGCCAGCAGCTACCTTGGTGCGGGGCAAGAGACCCAGTACTTC. The V and J genes are TRBV5-1 and TRBJ2-5; D possibly corresponds to TRBD2 (6 bases). Germline CDR1 and CDR2: SGHRS and YFSETQ. This CDR3 has 15 residues. Trimming stripped 3 bases from V and 2 bases from J, with 14 bases between.

The chain combines TRBV9 with TRBJ1-1; the match to TRBD1 covers 9 bases. Trimming removed 3 bases from V and 4 bases from J; junction bases left unmatched: 7. This CDR3 has 15 amino acids. CDR1 and CDR2 from the germline V gene are SGDLS and YYNGEE. The CDR3 region is CASSGNRGRGTEAFF. DNA for the CDR3: TGTGCCAGCAGCGGAAACAGGGGGCGGGGCACTGAAGCTTTCTTT.